The present entry profiles one TCR beta chain with its context. The antigen is undetermined. The data derive from a study of cytomegalovirus exposure and HLA in healthy donors. Study results and caveats: With DRB1 most and HLA-C fewest, TCR association rates differed between HLA loci in a later analysis. TCR beta sequences numbering around 15,000 were associated with HLA alleles at 0.05 false discovery rate in a later analysis. V- and J-gene trimming of TCR beta was linked (in a later analysis) to a missense DCLRE1C variant. In all likelihood, a cluster of highly shared sequence variants was a sequencing artifact.

Losses at the gene ends were 1 base for V and 7 bases for J; bases not matched to a gene: 6. The germline gives CDR1 LGHNA, CDR2 YSLEER. This CDR3 is built from 15 residues. PCR amplification relied on 60 Vbeta primers (plus 13 Jbeta primers). Sequencing used immunoSEQ multiplex PCR; TCRdb keeps in-frame clones, though not all of them. The data show 150,000 to 200,000 clones, around 87% seen once. The TCR originated in a woman between 18 and 29 years old in good health and CMV-seronegative. The rearrangement links TRBV4-3 to TRBJ1-2; 10 bases align to TRBD1. The sequenced sample consisted of PBMCs. The CDR3 is CASSQAGTGEGGYTF. CDR3 in DNA: TGCGCCAGCAGCCAAGCTGGGACAGGGGAGGGTGGCTACACCTTC.